These 10 T cell receptor beta chains originate from one sample sequenced in a study of T cell responses to AZD1222 COVID-19 vaccine. Assay: immunoSEQ multiplex PCR; the TCRdb copy retains only in-frame clones and omits some. This sample has 70,000 to 95,000 clones, with 70% to 90% found just once. This specimen consisted of peripheral blood, obtained on day 0 of MenACWY control vaccination. The receptor source for this set is an adult in good health.

This chain links TRBV20-1 with TRBJ1-5; D may be TRBD1 (5 bases). CDR1 and CDR2 (germline): DFQATT, SNEGSKA (reference sequence). Trimming removed 3 bases from V and 3 bases from J, with 9 bases in between. The CDR3 is made up of 13 amino acids. The CDR3 loop reads CSASGHANQPQHF. As DNA, the CDR3 is TGCAGTGCTAGTGGACATGCCAATCAGCCCCAGCATTTT.

V usage is TRBV6-5 and J usage is TRBJ1-5; maybe TRBD1 (5 bases). This CDR3 has 15 amino acids. CDR1 MNHEY and CDR2 SVGAGI come from the germline V gene. Trimming stripped 2 bases from V and 0 bases from J, with 8 bases between. CDR3 residues: CASSYGGTSNQPQHF. CDR3 DNA: TGTGCCAGCAGTTACGGGGGGACTAGCAATCAGCCCCAGCATTTT.

The genes are TRBV10-1 and TRBJ2-7; D not certain. Germline CDR1 reads WNHNN; CDR2 reads SYGVQD (reference sequence). Trimming left V 0 bases short and J 3 bases short, with 6 bases between. The CDR3 is made up of 13 amino acids. The CDR3 sequence: CASSESRRYEQYF. In nucleotides, the CDR3 is TGCGCCAGCAGTGAGTCTAGACGCTACGAGCAGTACTTC.

V gene TRBV19 combines with J gene TRBJ1-6; D possibly corresponds to TRBD1 (5 bases). Germline loops: CDR1 LNHDA, CDR2 SQIVND (reference sequence). V was trimmed by 5 bases and J by 7 bases, leaving 15 bases between them. The CDR3 consists of 15 residues. CDR3 loop: CASSPAGGLNSPLHF. The DNA for the CDR3 is TGTGCCAGTAGTCCGGCCGGGGGTCTGAATTCACCCCTCCACTTT.

The chain recombines TRBV3-1 (or the pseudogene TRBV3-2) with TRBJ2-1; a possible D gene is TRBD1 (6 bases). V lost 0 bases and J lost 10, with 10 bases in between. Germline CDR1 reads LGHDT; CDR2 reads YNNKEL (reference sequence). CDR3 length: 13 amino acids. The CDR3 DNA sequence: TGTGCCAGCAGCCAAGAGGGGGCCCACGAGCAGTTCTTC. Translation gives CASSQEGAHEQFF.

The chain carries TRBV4-3 and TRBJ1-3; D remains ambiguous. The V and J ends lost 0 bases and 1 base respectively, with 7 bases between them. CDR3 length: 15 amino acids. Germline CDR1 LGHNA, CDR2 YSLEER. CDR3 region: CASSQESRSGNTIYF. The DNA for the CDR3 is TGCGCCAGCAGCCAAGAAAGCCGATCTGGAAACACCATATATTTT.

The rearrangement links TRBV19 to TRBJ2-1; maybe TRBD2 (5 bases). The CDR3 length is 16 residues. V was clipped by 7 bases and J by 0 bases, with 16 bases between them. Germline loops: CDR1 LNHDA, CDR2 SQIVND (reference sequence). The CDR3 is CASMALASSSYNEQFF. CDR3 coding DNA: TGTGCCAGTATGGCCTTAGCGTCTTCCTCCTACAATGAGCAGTTCTTC. Based on the CDR3 plus reference TRBV19 and TRBJ2-1, the full variable domain is DGGITQSPKYLFRKEGQNVTLSCEQNLNHDAMYWYRQDPGQGLRLIYYSQIVNDFQKGDIAEGYSVSREKKESFPLTVTSAQKNPTAFYLCASMALASSSYNEQFFGPGTRLTVL.

The V and J genes are TRBV28 and TRBJ1-1; perhaps TRBD1 as D (5 bases). This CDR3 has 15 amino acids. Germline V lookup: CDR1 MDHEN, CDR2 SYDVKM. The V gene lost 6 bases and the J gene lost 5 bases, with 19 bases spanning the gap. CDR3 sequence: CASRSPTGPYTEAFF. DNA for the CDR3: TGTGCCAGCAGGTCCCCAACGGGGCCGTATACTGAAGCTTTCTTT.

This clone was observed a handful of times. This chain connects TRBV11-2 to TRBJ2-7; D ambiguous. The V end was cut by 1 base, the J end by 3 bases, with 10 bases between. Germline V CDR1 and CDR2: SGHAT, FQNNGV. The CDR3 is made up of 14 amino acids. The CDR3 sequence: CASSLALSGYEQYF. CDR3 in DNA: TGTGCCAGCAGCTTAGCGTTGTCGGGCTACGAGCAGTACTTC.

This clone was seen once. The chain recombines TRBV6-5 with TRBJ2-7; tentative D call: TRBD2 (5 bases). There are 16 residues in the CDR3. The V and J ends lost 0 bases and 0 bases respectively, with 12 bases between them. From germline, CDR1 is MNHEY and CDR2 SVGAGI. As DNA, the CDR3 is TGTGCCAGCAGTTACTCTCATTTCGGGAACTCCTACGAGCAGTACTTC. It is translated as CASSYSHFGNSYEQYF.